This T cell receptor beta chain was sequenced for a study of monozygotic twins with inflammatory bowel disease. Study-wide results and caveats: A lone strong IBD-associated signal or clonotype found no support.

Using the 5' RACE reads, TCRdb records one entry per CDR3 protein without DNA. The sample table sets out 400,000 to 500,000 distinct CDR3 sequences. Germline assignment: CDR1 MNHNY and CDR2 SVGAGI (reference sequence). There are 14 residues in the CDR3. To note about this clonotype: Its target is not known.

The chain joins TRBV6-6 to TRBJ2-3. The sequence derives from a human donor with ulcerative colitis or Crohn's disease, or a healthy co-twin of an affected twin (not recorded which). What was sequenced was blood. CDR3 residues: CASSYAFTTDTQYF.